This T cell receptor (beta chain) was obtained from a study of T cell repertoires in cytomegalovirus infection. In TCRdb, the reads were re-called with MiXCR into one record per CDR3 protein. The top ten hold 25% of the sample, which has approximately 150,000 distinct CDR3 sequences, roughly 22% seen once. The V gene lost 2 bases and the J gene lost 2 bases, with 6 bases spanning the gap. This CDR3 has 13 residues. The V gene's germline CDR1 is MNHEY and CDR2 SMNVEV (reference sequence). Details on this clonotype: Its specificity is unknown.

The J gene is TRBJ2-5, the V gene TRBV27; D remains unclear. The sample in question was CD8+ T cells from cultured PBMCs, obtained from culture after CMV antigen stimulation. The clonotype originates from a human donor in good health (CMV status not recorded). Some clones in this sample may be carry-over from other donors' samples. CDR3 loop: CASSLEYQETQYF. CDR3 in DNA: TGTGCCAGCAGTTTAGAGTATCAAGAGACCCAGTACTTC.